The source of this T cell receptor beta chain is a study of T cells in Graves' hyperthyroidism and ophthalmopathy. Points from the study as a whole: The blood repertoire included most of the expanded thyroid clonotypes above 0.001. In the analysis, a 13 V-J model separated ophthalmopathy from stable hyperthyroidism.

The germline V and J ends were trimmed by 6 bases and 6 bases, with 19 bases remaining between them. The length of the CDR3 is 15 residues. Germline CDR1 and CDR2: SGHRS and YFSETQ. Diagnoses were made from clinical symptoms, serum measures (thyroxine and TRAb), thyroid ultrasound and orbital computed tomography. Remarks on this clonotype: Its antigen is unidentified.

From RNA transcripts, TCR beta CDR3 regions were amplified. Researchers ran a first-round RT-PCR on the TCR CDR3 using the HTBI primer set. MiXCR was run by TCRdb on the multiplex PCR reads, yielding one entry per CDR3 protein. This table holds a few hundred thousand distinct CDR3 sequences, about 15% found once. The gene calls are TRBV5-1 and TRBJ2-1, with a weak D call TRBD2 (6 bases). The sequencing sample was made of blood. The receptor's source is a woman aged 25-40 years with Graves' hyperthyroidism. The CDR3 coding sequence is TGCGCCAGCACCAACCGGAGGGCCCATACCAATGAGCAGTTCTTC. It codes for CASTNRRAHTNEQFF.